This TCR beta chain was obtained from a study of blood T cell repertoires in COVID-19. Generated by immunoSEQ multiplex PCR, the TCRdb table keeps only in-frame clones and is missing some. The sample lists some 120,000 clones; about 79% were seen once. This clonotype was sampled from a woman aged 50 to 65 with acute or convalescent COVID-19. Material for sequencing was peripheral blood.

The CDR3 here is CASSEGPGSPLHF. In nucleotides, the CDR3 is TGTGCCAGTAGTGAGGGTCCGGGATCACCCCTCCACTTT. V is TRBV19 and J is TRBJ1-6, with D unresolved. V shed 5 bases and J shed 10 bases, with 12 bases lying between them. Germline lookup yields CDR1 LNHDA and CDR2 SQIVND (reference sequence). The CDR3 loop spans 13 amino acids.